These 21 T cell receptor beta chains came from one sample sequenced in a study of CD8 T cells in ankylosing spondylitis. A single record per CDR3 protein comes from TCRdb applying MiXCR to the 5' RACE reads. Here the sample spans 150,000 to 200,000 distinct CDR3 sequences, around 17% being singletons. The sequenced material came from blood, either unsorted or a sorted T cell fraction (not recorded which). The receptors were sampled from a male donor with ankylosing spondylitis or in good health (not recorded which).

CDR3 bases: TGTGCCAGCGGGAGGACCAATGAGCAGTTCTTC. Its translation is CASGRTNEQFF. V usage is TRBV6-5 and J usage is TRBJ2-1, with TRBD2 as a possible D gene (6 bases). Germline assignment: CDR1 MNHEY and CDR2 SVGAGI. This CDR3 is built from 11 residues. V dropped 8 bases and J dropped 6 bases, with 8 bases sitting between them.

The V gene is TRBV24-1, the J gene TRBJ2-2; no firm D call. The germline CDR1 and CDR2 sequences are KGHDR and SFDVKD. The ends were cut back, 4 bases at V and 4 bases at J, with 6 bases in the middle. The CDR3 runs to 13 residues. The CDR3 DNA reads as TGTGCCACCAGTGAGCCTGGCACCGGGGAGCTGTTTTTT. Encoded protein: CATSEPGTGELFF.

The chain employs TRBV29-1 and TRBJ1-3; D not certain. Germline loops: CDR1 SQVTM, CDR2 ANQGSEA. V was pared by 5 bases and J by 2 bases, with 4 bases between. The CDR3 runs to 11 residues. As DNA, the CDR3 is TGCAGCGTTCATACTGGAAACACCATATATTTT. It is translated as CSVHTGNTIYF.

The chain employs TRBV2 and TRBJ2-3, with a possible D match to TRBD2 (5 bases). The CDR3 contains 11 residues. Germline lookup yields CDR1 SNHLY and CDR2 FYNNEI. V was trimmed by 6 bases and J by 6 bases, leaving 7 bases between them. The CDR3 bases are TGTGCCAGCAGACTAGTTGATACGCAGTATTTT. This codes for CASRLVDTQYF.

This clonotype came up once. V gene TRBV6-6 combines with J gene TRBJ2-7; the D gene is possibly TRBD1 (6 bases). CDR1 MNHNY and CDR2 SVGAGI come from the germline V gene (reference sequence). The CDR3 totals 15 residues. V lost 2 bases and J lost 5, with 16 bases in between. CDR3 residues: CASSYRTLRGDEQYF. The CDR3 DNA is TGTGCCAGCAGTTACCGAACCCTCAGGGGTGACGAGCAGTACTTC.

This clonotype was detected ten times or more. The J gene is TRBJ2-5, the V gene TRBV28; possible D gene TRBD1, 5 bases. The CDR3 covers 13 residues. Germline V gene sequence: CDR1 MDHEN, CDR2 SYDVKM. V lost 3 bases and J 5 bases, leaving 10 bases between the germline ends. CDR3 in DNA: TGTGCCAGCAGTTTGGTGGGGCGCGAGACCCAGTACTTC. Amino acids: CASSLVGRETQYF.

This clonotype has only a few counts. V usage is TRBV27 and J usage is TRBJ2-7, with 11 bases matching TRBD2. The CDR3 is 16 residues long. The junction had 4 bases not matched to a gene; V was cut back by 3 bases and J by 0 bases. Germline loops: CDR1 MNHEY, CDR2 SMNVEV (reference sequence). The DNA of the CDR3 is TGTGCCAGCAGTTTGACCGGGACTAGCGGCTCCTACGAGCAGTACTTC. It specifies CASSLTGTSGSYEQYF.

This clonotype was counted only a few times. The gene calls are TRBV20-1 and TRBJ2-6; D ambiguous. This CDR3 has 17 residues. Trimming took 5 bases from V and 4 from J, leaving 21 bases between them. Germline V CDR1 and CDR2: DFQATT, SNEGSKA (reference sequence). CDR3 region: CSALPVFLHAGANVLTF. The DNA of the CDR3 is TGCAGTGCTCTCCCCGTATTTTTGCACGCCGGGGCCAACGTCCTGACTTTC.

There are many counts of this clonotype. The V and J genes are TRBV5-1 and TRBJ1-5, with D perhaps TRBD1 (5 bases). CDR1 and CDR2 from the germline V gene are SGHRS and YFSETQ. The CDR3 has 14 amino acids. The V and J ends lost 4 bases and 4 bases respectively, with 12 bases between them. The CDR3 loop reads CASSPFGGNQPQHF. The CDR3 DNA reads as TGCGCCAGCAGCCCCTTCGGGGGAAATCAGCCCCAGCATTTT. Using reference TRBV5-1 and TRBJ1-5 for the parts outside the CDR3, the full variable domain is KAGVTQTPRYLIKTRGQQVTLSCSPISGHRSVSWYQQTPGQGLQFLFEYFSETQRNKGNFPGRFSGRQFSNSRSEMNVSTLELGDSALYLCASSPFGGNQPQHFGDGTRLSIL.

This clonotype occurred a few times. V gene TRBV28 combines with J gene TRBJ1-1; TRBD1 is a possible D gene (6 bases). Germline V gene data show CDR1 as MDHEN and CDR2 as SYDVKM. The length of the CDR3 is 15 residues. V was pared by 3 bases and J by 5 bases, with 16 bases between. CDR3 DNA: TGTGCCAGCAGTTTCGGTCCAGGGGTGTATACTGAAGCTTTCTTT. Residues: CASSFGPGVYTEAFF.

A few counts support this clonotype. This rearrangement joins TRBV4-1 to TRBJ2-1, with a weak D call TRBD2 (5 bases). Trimming removed 5 bases from V and 9 bases from J, with 20 bases in between. This CDR3 contains 15 residues. Looked up from germline, CDR1 is MGHRA and CDR2 is YSYEKL. The CDR3 loop is CASSYPGKLRGEQFF. The CDR3, as DNA: TGCGCCAGCAGCTACCCGGGTAAATTACGGGGTGAGCAGTTCTTC.

This clonotype was counted ten times or more. The gene calls are TRBV20-1 and TRBJ1-1, with 8 positions matching TRBD1. This CDR3 has 14 amino acids. Germline loops: CDR1 DFQATT, CDR2 SNEGSKA (reference sequence). V dropped 0 bases and J dropped 5; count of bases not matched to a gene: 5. Written as DNA, the CDR3 is TGCAGTGCTAGAGATCGGACAGGGAAAACTGAAGCTTTCTTT. Its protein product is CSARDRTGKTEAFF.

The V and J genes are TRBV5-1 and TRBJ2-7; possible D gene TRBD1, 6 bases. Germline lookup yields CDR1 SGHRS and CDR2 YFSETQ. V lost 4 bases and J 1 base, leaving 12 bases between the germline ends. The CDR3 runs to 14 residues. CDR3 protein: CASSLDRPSYEQYF. In DNA form, the CDR3 reads TGCGCCAGCAGCCTGGACAGACCTTCCTACGAGCAGTACTTC.

This clonotype was counted many times. CDR3 coding DNA: TGCGCCAGCAGCTTGGATGTACAGGGCGGTGGCTACACCTTC. Protein: CASSLDVQGGGYTF. This sequence joins TRBV5-1 and TRBJ1-2, with D possibly matching TRBD1 (6 bases). With 0 bases removed from V and 7 bases from J, the gap between germline ends came to 13 bases. The CDR3 has 14 amino acids. The germline V gene encodes CDR1 SGHRS and CDR2 YFSETQ.

This clonotype has a count of ten or more. CDR3 DNA sequence: TGTGCCAGCAGCTCCACTAGCGGGAGGGCCCCAGATACGCAGTATTTT. Translation: CASSSTSGRAPDTQYF. The rearrangement joins TRBV6-6 to TRBJ2-3; 13 bases align to TRBD2. J lost 4 bases, V lost 6 bases, and 7 bases had no gene match. The CDR3 is 16 amino acids. CDR1 is MNHNY, CDR2 SVGAGI, per germline (reference sequence).

The V and J genes are TRBV23-1 and TRBJ2-2; D is undetermined. TRBV23-1 falls under the ORF class, with uncertain function. The CDR3 is 11 residues long. V dropped 11 bases and J dropped 6 bases, with 10 bases sitting between them. DNA of the CDR3: TGCGCCGTGTTAGGCGCCGGGGAGCTGTTTTTT. Translating gives CAVLGAGELFF.

A few counts support this clonotype. The chain joins TRBV5-1 to TRBJ2-7; D may be TRBD2 (5 bases). Germline V gene sequence: CDR1 SGHRS, CDR2 YFSETQ. CDR3 length: 13 residues. Trimming took 4 bases from V and 3 from J, leaving 11 bases between them. The CDR3 DNA reads as TGCGCCAGCAGCCCCGAGGGCGGCTACGAGCAGTACTTC. This gives the protein CASSPEGGYEQYF.

The V call is TRBV10-3, the J call TRBJ1-1; TRBD1 is a possible D gene (6 bases). The CDR3 loop spans 13 amino acids. Germline CDR1 and CDR2: ENHRY and SYGVKD. Trimming removed 11 bases at V and 3 bases at J, with 16 bases between. CDR3 sequence (DNA): TGTGCCTACAGCGAGGGGGTATACACTGAAGCTTTCTTT. This translates into CAYSEGVYTEAFF.

This clonotype has a handful of counts. V gene TRBV12-5 combines with J gene TRBJ1-1; D is unclear. The CDR3 is made up of 12 amino acids. Trimming left V 1 base short and J 3 bases short, with 3 bases between. Germline V gene lookup returns CDR1 LGHNT and CDR2 FRNRAP. CDR3 bases: TGTGCTAGTGGTTTGGATGACACTGAAGCTTTCTTT. Translated, it gives CASGLDDTEAFF. Based on the CDR3 plus reference TRBV12-5 and TRBJ1-1, the full variable domain is DARVTQTPRHKVTEMGQEVTMRCQPILGHNTVFWYRQTMMQGLELLAYFRNRAPLDDSGMPKDRFSAEMPDATLATLKIQPSEPRDSAVYFCASGLDDTEAFFGQGTRLTVV.

This clonotype was recorded many times. V is TRBV5-1 and J is TRBJ2-2; D not resolved. From germline, CDR1 is SGHRS and CDR2 YFSETQ. The CDR3 extends over 17 amino acids. V lost 4 bases and J lost 1, with 17 bases in between. In DNA, the CDR3 is TGCGCCAGCAGCACTCAGAACGGGTTTTTGAACACCGGGGAGCTGTTTTTT. Amino acids: CASSTQNGFLNTGELFF.

This clonotype has just a few counts. The J gene is TRBJ1-2, the V gene TRBV6-5, with a tentative D call TRBD1 (6 bases). This CDR3 spans 16 amino acids. V was cut by 4 bases and J by 3 bases, with 18 bases left in between. Germline V gene lookup returns CDR1 MNHEY and CDR2 SVGAGI. The CDR3 region is CASSFLMDRKYYGYTF. The CDR3 nucleotides read TGTGCCAGCAGTTTCCTAATGGACAGAAAATACTATGGCTACACCTTC.